This T cell receptor (beta chain) originates from a study of cytomegalovirus exposure and HLA in healthy donors. Whole-study findings and limits: The study put under 200 TCR beta chains on its list as cytomegalovirus-associated. Reported performance of the classifier showed diagnosis of cytomegalovirus status with high specificity and sensitivity. It was confirmed in vitro that three of the CMV-associated chains were specific for CMV antigens.

The CDR3 contains 14 residues. Looked up from germline, CDR1 is SNHLY and CDR2 is FYNNEI. Trimming cost V 6 bases and J 7 bases; bases outside gene matches: 9. Sequenced by immunoSEQ multiplex PCR; TCRdb stores in-frame clones only, minus some. The sample holds about 200,000 clones, approximately 87% seen once. Turning to this clone: The antigen is not known.

J is TRBJ1-2 and V is TRBV2, with 9 bases aligning to TRBD1. This receptor was identified in a young woman in good health and CMV-seronegative. The sequenced sample was PBMCs. The CDR3 sequence: CASRTGQGGSGYTF. The CDR3 DNA is TGTGCCAGCAGGACGGGACAGGGTGGGTCTGGCTACACCTTC.